The rows below give T cell receptor beta chains drawn from one sample of a study of T cell responses to AZD1222 COVID-19 vaccine. The protocol was immunoSEQ multiplex PCR, while the TCRdb copy is restricted to in-frame clones and leaves out a portion. The data contain 100,000 to 150,000 clones, about 90% of them singletons. The sequencing here drew on peripheral blood, taken on day 0 of MenACWY control vaccination. All receptors come from an adult in good health. Each CDR3 is given with its conserved first and last residue.

j_call: TRBJ2-2
v_call: TRBV6-4
cdr3_aa: CASSDSSDTGELFF

j_call: TRBJ2-7
v_call: TRBV3-1/TRBV3-2
cdr3_aa: CASSPTPWREQYF

j_call: TRBJ2-7
v_call: TRBV27
cdr3_aa: CASSSLGGADEQYF

j_call: TRBJ2-1
v_call: TRBV6-5
cdr3_aa: CATSQGLNEQFF

j_call: TRBJ1-1
v_call: TRBV6-5
cdr3_aa: CASSPGGVNTEAFF

j_call: TRBJ1-1
v_call: TRBV27
cdr3_aa: CASSDRGPSQAFF

j_call: TRBJ2-1
v_call: TRBV24-1
cdr3_aa: CATSDYSLSGNYNEQFF

j_call: TRBJ2-2
v_call: TRBV10-3
cdr3_aa: CAIKVWAGELFF

j_call: TRBJ1-3
v_call: TRBV9
cdr3_aa: CASSDLNGNTIYF

j_call: TRBJ1-2
v_call: TRBV19
cdr3_aa: CASSMGLGGGGYTF

j_call: TRBJ2-1
v_call: TRBV6-4
cdr3_aa: CASSDSNGGYNEQFF

j_call: TRBJ2-2
v_call: TRBV19
cdr3_aa: CASSIDLFSWQGEGELFF

j_call: TRBJ1-5
v_call: TRBV7-2
cdr3_aa: CASSLQNSNQPQHF

j_call: TRBJ1-3
v_call: TRBV7-9
cdr3_aa: CASSLPTREIYF

j_call: TRBJ1-4
v_call: TRBV5-1
cdr3_aa: CASSLEKGEKLFF

j_call: TRBJ2-5
v_call: TRBV14
cdr3_aa: CASSPGTPRTQYF

j_call: TRBJ2-2
v_call: TRBV15
cdr3_aa: CATSWDRSANTGELFF

j_call: TRBJ2-7
v_call: TRBV2
cdr3_aa: CASRGVRSYEQYF

j_call: TRBJ1-1
v_call: TRBV5-1
cdr3_aa: CASSLGEVNTEAFF

j_call: TRBJ2-5
v_call: TRBV11-2
cdr3_aa: CASSLDGRGTQYF

j_call: TRBJ1-1
v_call: TRBV21-1
cdr3_aa: CASSKGKGNTEAFF

j_call: TRBJ2-5
v_call: TRBV5-4
cdr3_aa: CASSLEQGRETQYF

j_call: TRBJ1-4
v_call: TRBV3-1/TRBV3-2
cdr3_aa: CASSQEGSRNEKLFF

j_call: TRBJ2-7
v_call: TRBV5-6
cdr3_aa: CASSLDRGLSYEQYF

j_call: TRBJ2-2
v_call: TRBV5-4
cdr3_aa: CASSSGGSNTGELFF

j_call: TRBJ1-1
v_call: TRBV28
cdr3_aa: CASLNRENTEAFF

j_call: TRBJ1-2
v_call: TRBV5-8
cdr3_aa: CASSYGSYGYTF

j_call: TRBJ2-7
v_call: TRBV7-8
cdr3_aa: CASSLGTGTYHEQYF

j_call: TRBJ1-1
v_call: TRBV7-2
cdr3_aa: CASSLGTPAGAFF

j_call: TRBJ1-4
v_call: TRBV18
cdr3_aa: CASSPGQGSREKLFF

j_call: TRBJ2-5
v_call: TRBV6-1
cdr3_aa: CASSESSRGARLMETQYF

j_call: TRBJ2-1
v_call: TRBV19
cdr3_aa: CASSVQGDEQFF

j_call: TRBJ2-5
v_call: TRBV18
cdr3_aa: CASSPRGQETQYF

j_call: TRBJ2-3
v_call: TRBV27
cdr3_aa: CASSLSASVDTQYF

j_call: TRBJ2-1
v_call: TRBV6-5
cdr3_aa: CASSYRGLVPYNEQFF

j_call: TRBJ1-6
v_call: TRBV9
cdr3_aa: CASSRGGSSYNSPLHF

j_call: TRBJ1-4
v_call: TRBV6-5
cdr3_aa: CASSYSTAKGEKLFF

j_call: TRBJ2-2
v_call: TRBV5-1
cdr3_aa: CASSFGTANTGELFF

j_call: TRBJ2-2
v_call: TRBV27
cdr3_aa: CASGLAGDTGELFF

j_call: TRBJ1-2
v_call: TRBV27
cdr3_aa: CASSFTPTPNYGYTF

j_call: TRBJ2-7
v_call: TRBV7-9
cdr3_aa: CASSLVFYEQYF

j_call: TRBJ2-1
v_call: TRBV27
cdr3_aa: CASRATRVGDEQFF

j_call: TRBJ2-2
v_call: TRBV11-3
cdr3_aa: CASSLGYGTTSDGELFF

j_call: TRBJ1-5
v_call: TRBV11-2
cdr3_aa: CASSLGTIGNQPQHF